The TCR beta chain described here comes from a study of T cell responses to AZD1222 COVID-19 vaccine. This clone was seen more than once but under ten times. The target antigen is unknown. Regarding the study as a whole: Spike-specific TCR breadth rose after two AZD1222 doses, and depth rose as well. Researchers took repertoire samples only after the peak T cell response had come. There were vaccine-associated CD4 TCRs across spike, dominant at 160-218 and 743-854.

CDR3 length: 13 residues. Trimming removed 7 bases at V and 4 bases at J, with 13 bases between. In germline, CDR1 is SGHTA, CDR2 FQGNSA. Produced via immunoSEQ multiplex PCR; TCRdb's table is partial and in-frame only. The repertoire consists of approximately 220,000 clones, with approximately 94% occurring once and the leading ten covering approximately 1%. This sequence was found in an adult in good health. This chain connects TRBV7-2 to TRBJ1-2, with D perhaps matching TRBD1 (6 bases). The starting material was peripheral blood, obtained on day 0 of MenACWY control vaccination. The DNA for the CDR3 is TGTGCCAGCACACAAGGGGGGGCCTATGGCTACACCTTC. Translated: CASTQGGAYGYTF.